The 30 T cell receptor beta chains given below trace back to one sample, sequenced in a study of human T cells and chemical hapten exposure. Each CDR3 protein is one row after TCRdb ran MiXCR on the RACE reads. The table includes roughly 120,000 distinct CDR3 sequences, roughly 9% detected once. Time point reported: healthy volunteer bleed at 2 weeks. Total RNA extraction was carried out from unfractionated whole blood. Sequenced sample: whole blood. The receptors here all came from a male donor in good health. Some clones in this sample may be carry-over from other donors' samples.

This clonotype was detected a few times. This chain joins TRBV27 and TRBJ2-7, with D perhaps TRBD2 (6 bases). Deletions cut 4 bases from V and 2 bases from J, with 15 bases between. The CDR3 length is 15 residues. Per the germline V gene, CDR1 is MNHEY and CDR2 is SMNVEV (reference sequence). The CDR3 loop reads CASSSSGSPTYEQYF. Written as DNA, the CDR3 is TGTGCCAGCAGTTCTTCCGGGAGCCCAACCTACGAGCAGTACTTC.

This clonotype was picked up a small number of times. This chain joins TRBV7-8 and TRBJ2-5, with D perhaps matching TRBD2 (5 bases). Looked up from germline, CDR1 is SGHVS and CDR2 is FQNEAQ. The CDR3 contains 18 residues. V lost 7 bases and J lost 2, with 26 bases in between. DNA of the CDR3: TGTGCCAGCACCCTAAATCGGAGGAGTCCCGAAGGTCAAGAGACCCAGTACTTC. Translating it yields CASTLNRRSPEGQETQYF.

The chain joins TRBV6-1 to TRBJ2-2, with 10 bases matching TRBD1. CDR3 length: 15 residues. The junction had 9 bases not matched to a gene; V was cut back by 8 bases and J by 6 bases. Germline V gene data show CDR1 as MNHNS and CDR2 as SASEGT. The CDR3: CASFRGTGDPGELFF. CDR3 bases: TGTGCCAGCTTTCGAGGGACAGGGGACCCCGGGGAGCTGTTTTTT.

The chain joins TRBV4-2 to TRBJ2-2; possible D gene TRBD2, 7 bases. Germline V gene data show CDR1 as LGHNA and CDR2 as YNFKEQ. The CDR3 totals 17 residues. V was trimmed by 1 base and J by 1 base, leaving 13 bases between them. CDR3 in amino acids: CASSQARGGLNTGELFF. In nucleotides, the CDR3 is TGTGCCAGCAGCCAAGCTAGGGGGGGGCTGAACACCGGGGAGCTGTTTTTT.

This rearrangement joins TRBV5-1 to TRBJ1-1, with TRBD1 matching 9 bases. The CDR3 runs 16 residues. CDR1 is SGHRS and CDR2 is YFSETQ in the germline V gene. V lost 2 bases and J lost 0; bases outside the gene matches: 5. The CDR3 region has the DNA TGCGCCAGCAGCTTATCCGGGACAGGGATGAACACTGAAGCTTTCTTT. Protein product: CASSLSGTGMNTEAFF.

The chain carries TRBV15 and TRBJ1-1; tentatively, D is TRBD1 (5 bases). CDR1 and CDR2 (germline): LNHNV, YYDKDF (reference sequence). This CDR3 contains 15 residues. Between the trimmed V and J ends, which lost 0 bases and 0 bases, there was a span of 8 bases. The CDR3 bases are TGTGCCACCAGCAGAGACAGGGCGATGAACACTGAAGCTTTCTTT. Translation gives CATSRDRAMNTEAFF.

The table lists this clonotype with a few counts. The rearrangement uses TRBV7-8 and TRBJ2-5; D possibly corresponds to TRBD1 (5 bases). The germline CDR1 and CDR2 sequences are SGHVS and FQNEAQ. The CDR3 has 15 amino acids. V was clipped by 1 base and J by 5 bases, with 14 bases between them. CDR3 nucleotides: TGTGCCAGCAGCTTAGTTGGGGCGTCGAAGGAGACCCAGTACTTC. Its protein is CASSLVGASKETQYF.

The table lists this clonotype with a few counts. This chain links TRBV7-2 with TRBJ2-1; 7 bases agree with TRBD2. The CDR3 extends over 17 amino acids. Germline V CDR1 and CDR2: SGHTA, FQGNSA. V shed 1 base, J shed 3 bases, and the junction held 9 bases outside the gene matches. The CDR3 protein is CASSLVGSGTLYNEQFF. CDR3 nucleotides: TGTGCCAGCAGCTTAGTAGGAAGCGGGACGCTCTACAATGAGCAGTTCTTC.

This clonotype was seen ten or more times. The chain couples TRBV12-3 or TRBV12-4 to TRBJ2-7; D unclear. Deletions cut 4 bases from V and 5 bases from J, with 9 bases between. This CDR3 is built from 12 residues. CDR3 loop: CASSYSSNEQYF. The CDR3 DNA reads TGTGCCAGCAGTTATTCGAGCAACGAGCAGTACTTC.

The chain links TRBV7-9 to TRBJ2-3; TRBD1 matches at 7 bases. The CDR3 contains 14 residues. Germline trimming cut 4 bases from V and 6 bases from J; bases unmatched to any gene: 7. Per the germline V gene, CDR1 is SEHNR and CDR2 is FQNEAQ (reference sequence). CDR3 sequence (DNA): TGTGCCAGCAGCTGGGACAGTTTGTCCGATACGCAGTATTTT. Its translation is CASSWDSLSDTQYF.

The rearrangement joins TRBV9 to TRBJ2-4; D unclear. V lost 0 bases and J 9 bases, leaving 10 bases between the germline ends. The CDR3 totals 13 residues. Germline V gives CDR1 SGDLS, CDR2 YYNGEE. The CDR3, as DNA: TGTGCCAGCAGCGTAGAGGAGAGCGCCATTCAGTACTTC. It encodes CASSVEESAIQYF. The full variable domain, its missing parts supplied by reference TRBV9 and TRBJ2-4, is DSGVTQTPKHLITATGQRVTLRCSPRSGDLSVYWYQQSLDQGLQFLIQYYNGEERAKGNILERFSAQQFPDLHSELNLSSLELGDSALYFCASSVEESAIQYFGAGTRLSVL.

This clonotype has just a few counts. The chain uses TRBV11-2 and TRBJ2-2; 9 bases align to TRBD2. This CDR3 has 15 residues. V lost 1 base to trimming and J lost 6 bases; unmatched junction nucleotides: 3. CDR1 is SGHAT, CDR2 FQNNGV, per germline. The CDR3 loop is CASSLASGEPGELFF. CDR3 DNA sequence: TGTGCCAGCAGCTTAGCTAGCGGGGAGCCCGGGGAGCTGTTTTTT.

This clonotype turned up a few times. This chain links TRBV7-2 with TRBJ2-7, with 12 bases identical to TRBD2. V lost 1 base, J lost 4 bases, and 8 bases stayed unmatched. CDR3 size: 17 residues. CDR1 is SGHTA, CDR2 FQGNSA, per germline. The CDR3 DNA sequence: TGTGCCAGCAGCTTAGGAATACTAGCGGGAGGAACGTACGAGCAGTACTTC. Encoded protein: CASSLGILAGGTYEQYF.

This clonotype appeared many times. The V call is TRBV27, the J call TRBJ2-7; no reliable D call. Germline CDR1 and CDR2: MNHEY and SMNVEV (reference sequence). The V and J ends lost 0 bases and 0 bases respectively, with 6 bases between them. CDR3 length: 14 amino acids. The CDR3 reads CASSLSGPSYEQYF. The CDR3 DNA sequence: TGTGCCAGCAGTTTATCTGGACCCTCCTACGAGCAGTACTTC.

The table lists this clonotype with a few counts. The chain couples TRBV14 to TRBJ1-3; 7 positions match TRBD1. This CDR3 has 13 amino acids. The junction had 3 bases not matched to a gene; V was cut back by 1 base and J by 9 bases. Germline CDR1 is SGHDN and CDR2 is FVKESK. The CDR3 nucleotides read TGTGCCAGCAGCCAAGCCGGGACAGTCACCATATATTTT. It encodes CASSQAGTVTIYF.

This clonotype was recorded a few times. The genes are TRBV15 and TRBJ2-7; D is perhaps TRBD2 (5 bases). The CDR3 loop spans 14 amino acids. CDR1 is LNHNV, CDR2 YYDKDF, per germline (reference sequence). V was clipped by 1 base and J by 2 bases, with 9 bases between them. The CDR3 DNA reads TGTGCCACCAGCAGAGGAGGAGGAACCTACGAGCAGTACTTC. Translating gives CATSRGGGTYEQYF. The complete variable domain, with remaining parts taken from reference TRBV15 and TRBJ2-7, reads DAMVIQNPRYQVTQFGKPVTLSCSQTLNHNVMYWYQQKSSQAPKLLFHYYDKDFNNEADTPDNFQSRRPNTSFCFLDIRSPGLGDTAMYLCATSRGGGTYEQYFGPGTRLTVT.

This clonotype came up a few times. The chain employs TRBV7-9 and TRBJ2-1; TRBD1 agrees at 10 bases. CDR3 length: 13 residues. V shed 3 bases, J shed 15 bases, and the junction held 8 bases outside the gene matches. CDR1 is SEHNR and CDR2 is FQNEAQ in the germline V gene (reference sequence). The CDR3 DNA follows: TGTGCCAGCAGCTTGCCGGACAGGGGGTTTCTGTTCTTC. Residues: CASSLPDRGFLFF.

The V gene is TRBV4-3, the J gene TRBJ2-1, with D perhaps matching TRBD1 or TRBD2 (5 bases each). Trimming pared 1 base from V and 2 bases from J, leaving 12 bases between. The CDR3 covers 16 residues. CDR1 LGHNA and CDR2 YSLEER come from the germline V gene. CDR3 nucleotide sequence: TGCGCCAGCAGCCAAGGAACCAGGGAGACCTACAATGAGCAGTTCTTC. Residues: CASSQGTRETYNEQFF.

This clonotype appeared a few times. The rearrangement joins TRBV5-1 to TRBJ1-2; 10 positions agree with TRBD1. V lost 1 base and J lost 6; bases outside the gene matches: 3. The V gene's germline CDR1 is SGHRS and CDR2 YFSETQ. The CDR3 is 14 residues long. CDR3 in amino acids: CASSLRGQGNGYTF. The DNA of the CDR3 is TGCGCCAGCAGCTTGAGGGGACAGGGGAATGGCTACACCTTC.

The table lists this clonotype with many counts. V gene TRBV2 combines with J gene TRBJ1-5; TRBD1 might be the D (5 bases). Looked up from germline, CDR1 is SNHLY and CDR2 is FYNNEI. CDR3 length: 13 residues. The V and J ends lost 4 bases and 4 bases respectively, with 8 bases between them. The CDR3 spells CASSGQTNQPQHF. CDR3 sequence (DNA): TGTGCCAGCAGTGGACAGACTAATCAGCCCCAGCATTTT.

This clonotype showed up just a few times. The rearrangement joins TRBV20-1 to TRBJ1-2, with no clear D. The CDR3 sequence is 11 residues long. Germline V gene data show CDR1 as DFQATT and CDR2 as SNEGSKA (reference sequence). Trimming left V 5 bases short and J 8 bases short, with 12 bases between. The CDR3 coding sequence is TGCAGTGCTCCCCGTCCCTTGGGCTACACCTTC. Protein: CSAPRPLGYTF.

This clonotype showed up many times. The chain uses TRBV7-9 and TRBJ1-2; 7 bases match TRBD1. This CDR3 contains 15 residues. V shed 5 bases and J 7 bases; nucleotides not matched to a gene: 13. Germline CDR1 and CDR2: SEHNR and FQNEAQ (reference sequence). CDR3 bases: TGTGCCAGCAGCATCCGGGACAGCGCCTTTGGTGGCTACACCTTC. Its translation: CASSIRDSAFGGYTF. Full variable domain (remainder filled in from reference TRBV7-9 and TRBJ1-2): DTGVSQNPRHKITKRGQNVTFRCDPISEHNRLYWYRQTLGQGPEFLTYFQNEAQLEKSRLLSDRFSAERPKGSFSTLEIQRTEQGDSAMYLCASSIRDSAFGGYTFGSGTRLTVV.

This clonotype was recorded a few times. The chain is built from TRBV29-1 and TRBJ2-6; D is possibly TRBD2 (5 bases). Deletions cut 3 bases from V and 4 bases from J, with 16 bases between. This CDR3 comprises 16 residues. CDR1 and CDR2 from the germline V gene are SQVTM and ANQGSEA. CDR3 DNA sequence: TGCAGCGTTGAGCTATCCGGGATCCCGGGGGCCAACGTCCTGACTTTC. Protein: CSVELSGIPGANVLTF.

Many counts were recorded for this clonotype. V gene TRBV11-2 combines with J gene TRBJ1-5; 8 bases match TRBD1. V lost 4 bases to trimming and J lost 6 bases; unmatched junction nucleotides: 8. The CDR3 totals 15 residues. The germline gives CDR1 SGHAT, CDR2 FQNNGV. The CDR3 DNA follows: TGTGCCAGCAGCTCTCCGGACAGGGAGGGTCAGCCCCAGCATTTT. Translation gives CASSSPDREGQPQHF.

This clonotype has at least ten counts. The gene calls are TRBV13 and TRBJ2-7; a weak D match, TRBD1 (5 bases). This CDR3 has 15 residues. Per germline, CDR1 PRHDT and CDR2 FYEKMQ (reference sequence). V was clipped by 4 bases and J by 3 bases, with 16 bases between them. This CDR3 reads CASSSGHSADYEQYF. CDR3 DNA: TGTGCCAGCAGCTCCGGACACTCGGCGGACTACGAGCAGTACTTC.

The chain is built from TRBV18 and TRBJ1-1, with D perhaps matching TRBD1 (5 bases). The CDR3 is 13 amino acids. The V end lost 3 bases, the J end lost 7 bases, and 12 bases lay between the germline ends. CDR1 is KGHSH, CDR2 LQKENI, per germline. This CDR3 is CASSPSGTDEAFF. In nucleotides, the CDR3 is TGTGCCAGCTCACCGAGCGGGACGGATGAAGCTTTCTTT.

This clonotype was seen at least ten times. This chain uses TRBV29-1 with TRBJ2-7; D may be TRBD2 (5 bases). V lost 6 bases to trimming and J lost 7 bases, with 19 bases between them. The length of the CDR3 is 13 residues. Germline lookup yields CDR1 SQVTM and CDR2 ANQGSEA. In DNA, the CDR3 is TGCAGCGTGGAGAGAACAGAGACGGGGGAGCAGTACTTC. This codes for CSVERTETGEQYF.

To note about this clonotype: It may be a read error: a sequence one base away is much more abundant. This chain uses TRBV12-3 or TRBV12-4 with TRBJ2-5; D is unresolved. CDR3 size: 15 residues. Trimming removed 3 bases at V and 7 bases at J, with 18 bases between. This CDR3 is CASSFSHSRAVTQYF. Written as DNA, the CDR3 is TGTGCCAGCAGTTTTTCCCACAGTAGGGCAGTGACCCAGTACTTC.

This clonotype was observed a handful of times. The CDR3 spells CASSNTEQETQYF. The DNA of the CDR3 is TGCGCCAGCAGCAATACAGAGCAAGAGACCCAGTACTTC. The chain carries TRBV5-1 and TRBJ2-5; D is unclear. In germline, CDR1 is SGHRS, CDR2 YFSETQ. V lost 4 bases to trimming and J lost 2 bases, with 9 bases between them. The CDR3 contains 13 residues. Combining the CDR3 with reference TRBV5-1 and TRBJ2-5 gives the whole variable domain KAGVTQTPRYLIKTRGQQVTLSCSPISGHRSVSWYQQTPGQGLQFLFEYFSETQRNKGNFPGRFSGRQFSNSRSEMNVSTLELGDSALYLCASSNTEQETQYFGPGTRLLVL.

The rearrangement joins TRBV12-3 or TRBV12-4 to TRBJ2-5, with a weak D call TRBD1 (6 bases). The ends were cut back, 6 bases at V and 1 base at J, with 12 bases in the middle. This CDR3 contains 14 residues. The CDR3 here is CASRRTGSQETQYF. In DNA, the CDR3 is TGTGCCAGCAGGCGAACAGGGTCCCAAGAGACCCAGTACTTC.